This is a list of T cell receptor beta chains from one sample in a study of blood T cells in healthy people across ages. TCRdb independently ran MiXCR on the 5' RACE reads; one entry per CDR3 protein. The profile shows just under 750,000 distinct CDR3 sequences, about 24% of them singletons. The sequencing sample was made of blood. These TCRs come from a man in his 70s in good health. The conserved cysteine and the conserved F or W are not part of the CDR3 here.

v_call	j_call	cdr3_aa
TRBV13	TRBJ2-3	ASSLGARRTDTQY
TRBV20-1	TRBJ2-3	SASLGGAGTDTQY
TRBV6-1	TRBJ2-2	ASSEALRGIAGGLSGELF
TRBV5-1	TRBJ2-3	ASRTGPTDTQY
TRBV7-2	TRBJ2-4	ASSSHPGTSVGNIQY
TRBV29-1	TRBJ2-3	SVTTSVIMDTQY
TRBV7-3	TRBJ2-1	ASSWGQNNEQF
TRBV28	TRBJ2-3	ASSTFPGTQY
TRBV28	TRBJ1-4	ASSPYTGEWFEKLF
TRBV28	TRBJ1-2	ASSLSGGIGYT
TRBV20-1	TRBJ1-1	SARRQLNTEAF
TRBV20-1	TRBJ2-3	SARPPPGQGSTDTQY
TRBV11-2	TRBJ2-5	ASSWDRTEETQY
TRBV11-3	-	ASSMTSKGEQF
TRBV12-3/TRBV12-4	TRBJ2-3	ASSLAKPVLPTDTQY
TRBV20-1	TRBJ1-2	SQLAKNYGYT
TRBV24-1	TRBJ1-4	ATSDSGTASEKLF
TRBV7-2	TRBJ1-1	ASSLGGSPEAF
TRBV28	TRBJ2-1	GSSTRRDTHEQF
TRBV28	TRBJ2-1	ASSFRGFRYNEQF
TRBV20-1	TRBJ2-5	SARDRFETQY
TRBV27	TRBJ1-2	ASSLSAQGAGGYT
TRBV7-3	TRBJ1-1	ASSLTTLDTEAF